This T cell receptor (beta chain) was documented in a study of T cell responses to AZD1222 COVID-19 vaccine. V gave up 6 bases and J gave up 6 bases; unmatched junction bases: 6. CDR1 and CDR2 from the germline V gene are SGHVS and FQNEAQ. CDR3 size: 14 residues. Study results and caveats: Only 5 to 7 AZD1222 recipients were seropositive at baseline. Sampling captured repertoires only after the peak T cell response. Clonal diversity may have been underestimated in mostly white British donors.

Profiling relied on immunoSEQ multiplex PCR, and the TCRdb table lists in-frame clones only, not all of them. The sample shows under 200,000 clones, around nine tenths of them seen only once. About this clone itself: Its cognate antigen is unknown.

This sequence originates from an adult in good health. Material: peripheral blood, obtained on day 0 of AZD1222 vaccination. The J gene is TRBJ2-1, the V gene TRBV7-8, with 9 bases aligning to TRBD1. CDR3 amino acids: CASRGTGMGNEQFF. CDR3 nucleotides: TGTGCCAGCAGGGGGACAGGGATGGGCAATGAGCAGTTCTTC.